This TCR beta chain was recovered during a study of CD8+CD57+ T cells in acquired aplastic anemia. The study's findings and limits: The CD8+ Simpson's diversity of patients and controls was not significantly different.

Profiling that covered TCR beta VDJ and CDR3 relied on genomic DNA as its template. TCRdb reanalysed the reads using MiXCR and keeps one entry per CDR3 protein. Here the sample spans about 290,000 distinct CDR3 sequences, about 50% being singletons. After removal of 7 bases from V and 4 bases from J, the junction contained 6 bases not matched to a gene. The CDR3 is 14 amino acids. The V gene's germline CDR1 is SNHLY and CDR2 FYNNEI. The table lists this clonotype with many counts. The target antigen is unknown. Patients chosen for sequencing had shown CD8+CD57+ cell expansion by flow cytometry. The receptor's source is a human donor with aplastic anemia. The chain joins TRBV2 to TRBJ1-5; 8 bases map to TRBD1. The specimen sequenced was sorted CD4+, CD8+, or CD8+CD57+ T cells (not recorded which) from PBMCs. CDR3 in amino acids: CASNKDRVNQPQHF. CDR3 DNA sequence: TGTGCCAGCAACAAGGACAGGGTTAATCAGCCCCAGCATTTT.